This T cell receptor (beta chain) was captured in a study of T cell changes during pregnancy in multiple sclerosis. Profiled with immunoSEQ multiplex PCR; TCRdb holds only in-frame clones, not every one. The sample shows more than 65,000 clones, approximately 95% of them seen only once. Trimming took off 7 bases at V and 6 bases at J, with 17 bases between the two ends. The germline V gene has CDR1 MDHEN and CDR2 SYDVKM. The CDR3 is 14 amino acids. The sequence derives from a female donor with multiple sclerosis, enrolled in a pregnancy study. This specimen was peripheral blood, taken in the first trimester of pregnancy. The chain links TRBV28 to TRBJ2-3; D is perhaps TRBD2 (6 bases). This CDR3 reads CASIRDSPGDTQYF. The CDR3 DNA reads as TGTGCCAGCATCCGGGACTCACCCGGGGATACGCAGTATTTT.